This T cell receptor (beta chain) is drawn from a study of T-cell memory formation after mild COVID-19. Germline V gene sequence: CDR1 SGHRS, CDR2 YFSETQ. The CDR3 spans 14 residues. Deletions cut 4 bases from V and 3 bases from J, with 13 bases between. TCRdb itself ran the 5' RACE reads through MiXCR, one entry per CDR3 protein. This sample carries tens of thousands of distinct CDR3 sequences, 10% to 15% of them seen once, and the ten largest clones take approximately 23%. This clonotype originated in a man aged 18 to 29 who had mild COVID-19 (a few samples of this study predate the infection). Cell type and time point are not known. The V and J genes are TRBV5-1 and TRBJ1-1; perhaps TRBD1 as D (5 bases). Material for sequencing was PBMCs or a T cell subset sorted from them (not recorded which). For the CDR3, the DNA is TGCGCCAGCAGCCTGATGCTGGGGGACACTGAAGCTTTCTTT. It translates to CASSLMLGDTEAFF.